The TCR beta chain under discussion was sequenced for a study of cytomegalovirus exposure and HLA in healthy donors. Whole-study findings and limits: Reported results showed that the classifier diagnosed cytomegalovirus status with high specificity and sensitivity.

Trimming cost V 7 bases and J 7 bases; bases outside gene matches: 3. Germline V gene lookup returns CDR1 SGHNT and CDR2 YYREEE (reference sequence). The length of the CDR3 is 12 residues. Here immunoSEQ multiplex PCR was the method, and the copy in TCRdb shows in-frame clones only, minus some. The repertoire holds roughly 77,000 clones, with roughly 96% as singletons. Of note for this clone: The antigen remains undetermined.

The sequence was obtained from a woman under 30 in good health and CMV-seronegative. The chain joins TRBV5-4 to TRBJ2-1, with TRBD2 matching over 9 bases. The specimen sequenced was PBMCs. This CDR3 is CASGAGGNEQFF. For the CDR3, the DNA is TGTGCCAGCGGTGCGGGAGGGAATGAGCAGTTCTTC.